This T cell receptor (beta chain) was retrieved from a study of blood T cells in healthy people across ages. With a J-beta primer mix and a sample-barcoded 5' primer, a second PCR ran roughly 7 to 11 cycles. TCRdb processed the 5' RACE reads anew with MiXCR; each CDR3 protein has one entry. Altogether around 710,000 distinct CDR3 sequences are present, approximately 39% being singletons, with the ten largest covering 20% to 25%. This clonotype was seen many times. Caucasian individuals from Russia who were healthy and aged roughly 6 to 100 acted as donors. They isolated at least 6 million PBMCs from each sample. Per sample, extraction of total RNA gave at least 5.5 micrograms in every case. Trimming removed 3 bases from V and 7 bases from J; junction bases left unmatched: 2. The CDR3 totals 11 residues. Germline lookup yields CDR1 DFQATT and CDR2 SNEGSKA (reference sequence).

Sequenced material: blood. This TCR derives from a woman aged 55 to 70 in good health. This chain joins TRBV20-1 and TRBJ1-2; 7 bases line up with TRBD1. CDR3 loop: CSASTGVGYTF. The CDR3 DNA reads as TGCAGTGCTAGCACAGGGGTTGGCTACACCTTC.